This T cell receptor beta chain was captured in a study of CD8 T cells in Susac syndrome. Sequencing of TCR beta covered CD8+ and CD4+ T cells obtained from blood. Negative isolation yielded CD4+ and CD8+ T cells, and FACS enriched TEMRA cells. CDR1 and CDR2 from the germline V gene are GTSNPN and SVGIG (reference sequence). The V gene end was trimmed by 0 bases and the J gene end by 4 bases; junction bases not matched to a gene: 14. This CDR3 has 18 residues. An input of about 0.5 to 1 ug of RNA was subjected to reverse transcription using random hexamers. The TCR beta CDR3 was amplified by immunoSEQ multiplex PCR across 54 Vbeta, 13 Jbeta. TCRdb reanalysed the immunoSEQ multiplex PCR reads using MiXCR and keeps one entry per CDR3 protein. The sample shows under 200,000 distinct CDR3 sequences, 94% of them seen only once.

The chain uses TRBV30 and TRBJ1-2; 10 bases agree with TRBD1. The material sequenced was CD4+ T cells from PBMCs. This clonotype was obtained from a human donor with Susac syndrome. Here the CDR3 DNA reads TGTGCCTGGAGTGTACAAGGGACAGGGGAGATAGTGGGCTATGGCTACACCTTC. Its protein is CAWSVQGTGEIVGYGYTF.